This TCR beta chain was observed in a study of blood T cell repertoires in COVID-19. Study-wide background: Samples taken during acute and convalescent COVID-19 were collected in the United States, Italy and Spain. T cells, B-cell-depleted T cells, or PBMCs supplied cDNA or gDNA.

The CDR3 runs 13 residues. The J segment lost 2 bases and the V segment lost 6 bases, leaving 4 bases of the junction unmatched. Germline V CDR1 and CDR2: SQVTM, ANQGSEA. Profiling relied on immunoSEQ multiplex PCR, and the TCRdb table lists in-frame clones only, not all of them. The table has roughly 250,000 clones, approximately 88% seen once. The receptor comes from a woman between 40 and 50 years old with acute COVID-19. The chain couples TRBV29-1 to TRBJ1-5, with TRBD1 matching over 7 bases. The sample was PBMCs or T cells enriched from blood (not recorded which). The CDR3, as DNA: TGCAGCGTCTCCGGGACAGGCAATCAGCCCCAGCATTTT. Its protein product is CSVSGTGNQPQHF.